This T cell receptor beta chain was identified during a study of patients and donors after allogeneic stem cell transplantation. The CDR3 totals 14 residues. CDR1 is GTSNPN, CDR2 SVGIG, per germline (reference sequence). Unmatched junction bases numbered 11, after V lost 5 bases and J lost 8 bases. TCRdb reanalysed the RT-PCR reads using MiXCR and keeps one entry per CDR3 protein. The sample lists about 110,000 distinct CDR3 sequences, roughly 37% occurring once. The clonotype originates from a human donor who was either an allogeneic HSCT recipient or a stem cell or donor lymphocyte infusion donor (not recorded which). It is not recorded whose cells these are; they may come from a transplant donor. The sequenced material came from blood, either unsorted or a sorted T cell fraction (not recorded which). This chain joins TRBV30 and TRBJ1-2; 10 nucleotides line up with TRBD1. CDR3 sequence (DNA): TGTGCCTGGGTCTTTCTTGGGACAGGGGACGGCTACACCTTC. The encoded protein is CAWVFLGTGDGYTF.